The source of this T cell receptor beta chain is a study of blood T cell repertoires in COVID-19. Trimming took 4 bases from V and 9 from J; bases not matched to a gene: 17. Per the germline V gene, CDR1 is SGHRS and CDR2 is YFSETQ. The CDR3 loop spans 16 amino acids. The repertoire was sequenced with immunoSEQ multiplex PCR; TCRdb's copy has only in-frame clones and lacks some. The repertoire holds roughly 220,000 clones, with 70% to 90% as singletons. Residents of about two dozen US areas, aged about 18 to 89 years, made up the participants. The chain has TRBV5-1 and TRBJ1-1; 8 positions match TRBD1. The sequencing sample was made of PBMCs or T cells enriched from blood (not recorded which). This receptor was identified in a woman aged 40 to 50 with acute COVID-19. CDR3 sequence reads: CASSKNPTGVTLKAFF. In DNA form, the CDR3 reads TGCGCCAGCAGCAAAAACCCGACAGGGGTAACACTGAAAGCTTTCTTT.